The 27 T cell receptor beta chains reported below all come from one sample, sequenced in a study of shared clonotypes between healthy human individuals. TCRdb's copy holds only in-frame clones and misses some; the assay was immunoSEQ multiplex PCR. Among millions of clones listed, roughly 94% were seen once. Input material: naive CD4+ T cells sorted from blood. Subset of the sample: CD45RA+ positively selected. These receptors were obtained from a man younger than 35 in good health.

V usage is TRBV30 and J usage is TRBJ2-5; D is uncertain. Germline CDR1 and CDR2: GTSNPN and SVGIG (reference sequence). Trimming cost V 0 bases and J 1 base, with 12 bases left between them. The CDR3 consists of 15 residues. The chain's CDR3 is CAWSVGRRPQETQYF. DNA of the CDR3: TGTGCCTGGAGTGTAGGCCGTAGACCCCAAGAGACCCAGTACTTC.

This clone was seen a single time. The CDR3 nucleotides read TGCGCCAGCAGCTTGGTGCTAGCGGGAGGTAAGGGTAGCAGCAATGAGCAGTTCTTC. Translating it yields CASSLVLAGGKGSSNEQFF. The chain links TRBV5-1 to TRBJ2-1; 11 bases fit TRBD2. Germline V gene sequence: CDR1 SGHRS, CDR2 YFSETQ. The CDR3 is 19 amino acids. Germline trimming cut 0 bases from V and 6 bases from J; bases unmatched to any gene: 14.

In this sample, this clone turned up once. The sample carries other DNA sequences with the same CDR3. This sequence joins TRBV28 and TRBJ2-7; 7 bases match TRBD1. The germline V gene encodes CDR1 MDHEN and CDR2 SYDVKM. V shed 2 bases and J 3 bases; nucleotides not matched to a gene: 1. The CDR3 is made up of 13 amino acids. The CDR3 nucleotides are TGTGCCAGCAGTTTAGGACAGGTCTACGAGCAGTACTTC. It is translated as CASSLGQVYEQYF.

In nucleotides, the CDR3 is TGCAGCGTTGAGGTATTAGCGGGCCCCCCTTACTTC. This translates into CSVEVLAGPPYF. J is TRBJ2-5 and V is TRBV29-1, with 7 bases identical to TRBD2. The germline CDR1 and CDR2 sequences are SQVTM and ANQGSEA. With 3 bases clipped from V and 14 bases from J, the junction kept 12 bases outside the gene matches. The CDR3 totals 12 residues.

The V call is TRBV27, the J call TRBJ2-2; 13 bases are a match to TRBD2. V dropped 8 bases and J dropped 6; count of bases not matched to a gene: 9. CDR3 length: 16 residues. Germline V gives CDR1 MNHEY, CDR2 SMNVEV (reference sequence). CDR3 loop: CASGSPTSGRAGELFF. CDR3 in DNA: TGTGCCAGCGGATCGCCTACTAGCGGGAGGGCCGGGGAGCTGTTTTTT.

This chain joins TRBV10-3 and TRBJ2-7, with 9 bases lining up with TRBD2. CDR1 and CDR2 from the germline V gene are ENHRY and SYGVKD. V shed 2 bases, J shed 0 bases, and the junction held 5 bases outside the gene matches. This CDR3 spans 16 amino acids. The CDR3 coding sequence is TGTGCCATCAGTGAGAACCCTAGCGGGAACTCCTACGAGCAGTACTTC. This codes for CAISENPSGNSYEQYF.

The V and J genes are TRBV7-8 and TRBJ2-7; no firm D call. V lost 2 bases and J lost 7, with 12 bases in between. Germline V CDR1 and CDR2: SGHVS, FQNEAQ. CDR3 size: 13 residues. The CDR3 sequence is CASSLILGSEQYF. Here the CDR3 DNA reads TGTGCCAGCAGCTTAATTCTAGGGTCGGAGCAGTACTTC.

V gene TRBV7-9 combines with J gene TRBJ1-1; D unresolved. The CDR3 runs 16 residues. The germline CDR1 and CDR2 sequences are SEHNR and FQNEAQ (reference sequence). Trimming removed 8 bases at V and 0 bases at J, with 19 bases between. The CDR3 DNA follows: TGTGCCAGCGCTGATAGGAAGCAGCGCATGAACACTGAAGCTTTCTTT. Translated: CASADRKQRMNTEAFF.

The chain couples TRBV18 to TRBJ2-6; D is possibly TRBD1 or TRBD2 (5 bases each). The CDR3 contains 17 residues. V was shortened by 3 bases and J by 4 bases, with 16 bases between the two germline ends. Per the germline V gene, CDR1 is KGHSH and CDR2 is LQKENI. The CDR3 nucleotides are TGTGCCAGCTCACCGATGGGGGTTCGTTCCGGGGCCAACGTCCTGACTTTC. Translated: CASSPMGVRSGANVLTF.

This chain links TRBV10-3 with TRBJ2-2; D is possibly TRBD1 or TRBD2 (5 bases each). The germline V gene has CDR1 ENHRY and CDR2 SYGVKD. V gave up 2 bases and J gave up 4 bases, with 8 bases separating them. The CDR3 is 14 residues long. The CDR3 nucleotides read TGTGCCATCAGTGAGGAGGGGTTCACCGGGGAGCTGTTTTTT. This codes for CAISEEGFTGELFF.

J is TRBJ2-1 and V is TRBV11-2; 8 nucleotides align to TRBD1. Per the germline V gene, CDR1 is SGHAT and CDR2 is FQNNGV. This CDR3 comprises 15 residues. J gave up 7 bases and V 2 bases, and 7 bases lay outside the gene matches. The CDR3 region is CASSLRRQGWNEQFF. The CDR3 DNA sequence: TGTGCCAGCAGCTTACGTCGACAGGGGTGGAATGAGCAGTTCTTC.

As to this clone: A much larger clone lies a single base off, so this may be a read error. The sample carries other DNA sequences with the same CDR3. J is TRBJ2-7 and V is TRBV7-2; D is unresolved. V lost 5 bases, J lost 0 bases, and 2 bases lay in between. From germline, CDR1 is SGHTA and CDR2 FQGNSA. CDR3 length: 11 residues. The CDR3 protein is CASSDSYEQYF. DNA for the CDR3: TGTGCCAGCAGCGACTCCTACGAGCAGTACTTC. Using reference TRBV7-2 and TRBJ2-7 for the parts outside the CDR3, the full variable domain is GAGVSQSPSNKVTEKGKDVELRCDPISGHTALYWYRQSLGQGLEFLIYFQGNSAPDKSGLPSDRFSAERTGGSVSTLTIQRTQQEDSAVYLCASSDSYEQYFGPGTRLTVT.

The chain has TRBV12-1 and TRBJ2-4; the table's D call of TRBD1 was not tested on the DNA. TRBV12-1 corresponds to a pseudogene. The CDR3 is 14 residues long. The CDR3 sequence is CASRDREYKNIQYF. CDR3 sequence (DNA): TGTGCCAGCAGGGACAGGGAGTACAAAAACATTCAGTACTTC.

This clone is a singleton in its sample. V gene TRBV6-1 combines with J gene TRBJ1-1, with D unclear. V shed 3 bases and J shed 1 base, with 6 bases lying between them. Germline CDR1 MNHNS, CDR2 SASEGT. The CDR3 is made up of 13 amino acids. The CDR3 bases are TGTGCCAGCAGTGATTACTCGAACACTGAAGCTTTCTTT. It encodes CASSDYSNTEAFF.

The CDR3 region is CASNTNPLGEKLFF. In nucleotides, the CDR3 is TGTGCCAGCAATACGAATCCCTTAGGGGAAAAACTGTTTTTT. The chain is built from TRBV2 and TRBJ1-4; D uncertain. Germline V CDR1 and CDR2: SNHLY, FYNNEI. V lost 7 bases to trimming and J lost 8 bases, with 17 bases between them. CDR3 length: 14 amino acids.

The V gene is TRBV2, the J gene TRBJ1-3, with a weak D call TRBD1 (5 bases). Germline lookup yields CDR1 SNHLY and CDR2 FYNNEI. The CDR3 has 14 residues. With 3 bases removed from V and 3 bases from J, the gap between germline ends came to 9 bases. The CDR3 DNA reads TGTGCCAGCAGTGACTATGGGGGTGGAAACACCATATATTTT. It specifies CASSDYGGGNTIYF.

The chain is built from TRBV6-6 and TRBJ2-6; D remains ambiguous. The CDR3 totals 15 residues. CDR1 and CDR2 from the germline V gene are MNHNY and SVGAGI (reference sequence). The ends were cut back, 6 bases at V and 8 bases at J, with 17 bases in the middle. Here the CDR3 reads CASSPGRLPSNVLTF. CDR3 bases: TGTGCCAGCAGCCCCGGACGCCTTCCATCCAACGTCCTGACTTTC.

This chain's CDR3 is CASSADIDSYEQYF. The DNA for the CDR3 is TGTGCCAGCAGTGCAGACATAGACTCCTACGAGCAGTACTTC. V usage is TRBV28 and J usage is TRBJ2-7; D is undetermined. CDR1 MDHEN and CDR2 SYDVKM come from the germline V gene. The CDR3 contains 14 residues. Trimming took 5 bases from V and 0 from J, leaving 11 bases between them.

Remarks on this clone: Within the sample, other DNA sequences also encode this same CDR3. The chain uses TRBV29-1 and TRBJ2-3; 9 nucleotides agree with TRBD1. The CDR3 runs to 14 residues. The trim removed 6 bases at V and 3 bases at J, leaving 7 bases unmatched. Looked up from germline, CDR1 is SQVTM and CDR2 is ANQGSEA. CDR3 nucleotides: TGCAGCGTCGAACAGGGGGCAGGTACAGATACGCAGTATTTT. Protein product: CSVEQGAGTDTQYF.

Note on this clone: Other DNA sequences in the same sample also yield this CDR3. This chain connects TRBV5-1 to TRBJ2-2; the D gene is possibly TRBD1 (5 bases). Trimming pared 5 bases from V and 1 base from J, leaving 9 bases between. This CDR3 has 14 residues. Looked up from germline, CDR1 is SGHRS and CDR2 is YFSETQ. The CDR3 sequence: CASSLQVNTGELFF. The CDR3 nucleotides are TGCGCCAGCAGTTTACAGGTGAACACCGGGGAGCTGTTTTTT. Complete variable domain (other parts from reference TRBV5-1 and TRBJ2-2): KAGVTQTPRYLIKTRGQQVTLSCSPISGHRSVSWYQQTPGQGLQFLFEYFSETQRNKGNFPGRFSGRQFSNSRSEMNVSTLELGDSALYLCASSLQVNTGELFFGEGSRLTVL.

This clone was observed once. Mismatch with germline at one junction end may stem from a read error. V is TRBV5-1 and J is TRBJ1-2; unclear D gene. Germline V gene lookup returns CDR1 SGHRS and CDR2 YFSETQ. The CDR3 spans 14 residues. In nucleotides, the CDR3 is TGCGCCAGCAGCTCTGACACCGATAGTTCTTTGCTTTCCTTC. Translated: CASSSDTDSSLLSF.

The rearrangement links TRBV6-5 to TRBJ1-4, with a weak D call TRBD1 (6 bases). V dropped 4 bases and J dropped 0 bases, with 12 bases sitting between them. The CDR3 covers 16 residues. Germline V gene lookup returns CDR1 MNHEY and CDR2 SVGAGI. In DNA form, the CDR3 reads TGTGCCAGCAGTTGGACAGCTATTGCAACTAATGAAAAACTGTTTTTT. Protein sequence: CASSWTAIATNEKLFF.

CDR3 region: CASTIESNQPQHF. The CDR3 DNA reads as TGTGCCAGCACGATAGAGAGCAATCAGCCCCAGCATTTT. V usage is TRBV2 and J usage is TRBJ1-5; D is ambiguous. Germline CDR1 is SNHLY and CDR2 is FYNNEI. The ends were cut back, 7 bases at V and 1 base at J, with 8 bases in the middle. CDR3 length: 13 amino acids.

The chain uses TRBV30 and TRBJ2-5; possibly TRBD1 for D (6 bases). The CDR3 consists of 13 residues. Germline values: CDR1 GTSNPN, CDR2 SVGIG (reference sequence). The V end was cut by 0 bases, the J end by 3 bases, with 8 bases between. The CDR3 protein is CAWSVWTEETQYF. CDR3 nucleotide sequence: TGTGCCTGGAGTGTATGGACAGAAGAGACCCAGTACTTC. The full variable domain, its missing parts supplied by reference TRBV30 and TRBJ2-5, is SQTIHQWPATLVQPVGSPLSLECTVEGTSNPNLYWYRQAAGRGLQLLFYSVGIGQISSEVPQNLSASRPQDRQFILSSKKLLLSDSGFYLCAWSVWTEETQYFGPGTRLLVL.

The chain combines TRBV5-1 with TRBJ2-2, with 7 nucleotides matching TRBD2. J gave up 0 bases and V 0 bases, and 2 bases lay outside the gene matches. Germline-derived CDR1 and CDR2 are SGHRS and YFSETQ. This CDR3 spans 16 amino acids. In nucleotides, the CDR3 is TGCGCCAGCAGCTTGGATGCGGGGGCGAACACCGGGGAGCTGTTTTTT. As protein: CASSLDAGANTGELFF. Filled out from reference TRBV5-1 and TRBJ2-2, the complete variable domain reads KAGVTQTPRYLIKTRGQQVTLSCSPISGHRSVSWYQQTPGQGLQFLFEYFSETQRNKGNFPGRFSGRQFSNSRSEMNVSTLELGDSALYLCASSLDAGANTGELFFGEGSRLTVL.

The chain has TRBV6-5 and TRBJ2-1; the match to TRBD2 covers 7 bases. This CDR3 has 13 amino acids. The germline CDR1 and CDR2 sequences are MNHEY and SVGAGI. Unmatched junction bases numbered 9, after V lost 6 bases and J lost 10 bases. The CDR3 loop is CASRGTTPGEQFF. CDR3 sequence (DNA): TGTGCCAGCAGGGGGACTACCCCCGGAGAGCAGTTCTTC.

This rearrangement joins TRBV11-2 to TRBJ2-7, with TRBD2 identical over 7 bases. V dropped 6 bases and J dropped 4; count of bases not matched to a gene: 3. This CDR3 comprises 12 residues. Germline values: CDR1 SGHAT, CDR2 FQNNGV. The CDR3 nucleotides read TGTGCCAGCAGAGGCGGGGGTTACGAGCAGTACTTC. Translation gives CASRGGGYEQYF.